Presented here are 28 T cell receptor beta chains from one specimen sequenced in a study of cytomegalovirus exposure and HLA in healthy donors. 60 Vbeta and 13 Jbeta primers were used in PCR. Only in-frame clones appear in the TCRdb table, and some are missing; sequencing was by immunoSEQ multiplex PCR. The sample carries some 100,000 clones, 80% to 90% recorded once. The sample taken for sequencing was PBMCs. All receptors derive from a woman between 18 and 29 years old in good health and CMV-seronegative.

This chain's CDR3 is CASSNAGLGDNEQFF. CDR3 sequence (DNA): TGTGCCAGCAGCAACGCAGGGCTTGGGGACAATGAGCAGTTCTTC. The J gene is TRBJ2-1, the V gene TRBV7-3, with D maybe TRBD1 (5 bases). CDR3 length: 15 residues. Germline lookup yields CDR1 SGHTA and CDR2 FQGTGA. V was pared by 5 bases and J by 5 bases, with 16 bases between.

Regarding this clone: One end of the junction is discordant with germline, which a read error may explain. This sample includes further DNA sequences coding for the same CDR3. This rearrangement joins TRBV5-4 to TRBJ2-5, with D maybe TRBD1 (5 bases). The germline CDR1 and CDR2 sequences are SGHNT and YYREEE (reference sequence). This CDR3 contains 14 residues. The CDR3 loop is CASSLRGLQETQYF. The CDR3 region has the DNA TGTGCCAGCAGCTTGAGGGGCCTACAAGAGACCCAATACTTC.

The chain uses TRBV28 and TRBJ1-5; D remains ambiguous. Trimming removed 3 bases at V and 2 bases at J, with 11 bases between. The CDR3 length is 15 residues. Germline loops: CDR1 MDHEN, CDR2 SYDVKM. The CDR3 sequence: CASSLVVEGNQPQHF. CDR3 sequence (DNA): TGTGCCAGCAGTTTGGTCGTCGAGGGCAATCAGCCCCAGCATTTT.

The chain couples TRBV10-3 to TRBJ2-7; no reliable D call. CDR3 length: 13 residues. Trimming pared 3 bases from V and 4 bases from J, leaving 10 bases between. Germline V gene sequence: CDR1 ENHRY, CDR2 SYGVKD. The CDR3 DNA follows: TGTGCCATCAGTGAATCCCCAGGTTACGAGCAGTACTTC. This encodes CAISESPGYEQYF.

The chain links TRBV7-8 to TRBJ1-5; D is uncertain. CDR3 length: 12 amino acids. The germline gives CDR1 SGHVS, CDR2 FQNEAQ. With 3 bases removed from V and 7 bases from J, the gap between germline ends came to 7 bases. The DNA for the CDR3 is TGTGCCAGCAGCTTCCTCAGGCAGCCCCAGCATTTT. Translation gives CASSFLRQPQHF. Full variable domain (missing parts from reference TRBV7-8 and TRBJ1-5): GAGVSQSPRYKVAKRGQDVALRCDPISGHVSLFWYQQALGQGPEFLTYFQNEAQLDKSGLPSDRFFAERPEGSVSTLKIQRTQQEDSAVYLCASSFLRQPQHFGDGTRLSIL.

The chain combines TRBV7-2 with TRBJ1-3; no definite D call. The germline CDR1 and CDR2 sequences are SGHTA and FQGNSA. This CDR3 is built from 14 residues. Trimming took 1 base from V and 0 from J, leaving 4 bases between them. The CDR3 loop is CASSLDSSGNTIYF. CDR3 coding DNA: TGTGCCAGCAGCTTAGACAGCTCTGGAAACACCATATATTTT. Complete variable domain (other parts from reference TRBV7-2 and TRBJ1-3): GAGVSQSPSNKVTEKGKDVELRCDPISGHTALYWYRQSLGQGLEFLIYFQGNSAPDKSGLPSDRFSAERTGGSVSTLTIQRTQQEDSAVYLCASSLDSSGNTIYFGEGSWLTVV.

This chain uses TRBV27 with TRBJ1-5; D gene uncertain. The CDR3 contains 16 residues. Per germline, CDR1 MNHEY and CDR2 SMNVEV (reference sequence). V was clipped by 0 bases and J by 2 bases, with 11 bases between them. CDR3 DNA sequence: TGTGCCAGCAGTTTATCGAGGGTGGAAGGCAATCAGCCCCAGCATTTT. Protein product: CASSLSRVEGNQPQHF.

This clone was observed a few times. This CDR3 reads CASSQDTSGNIQYF. CDR3 coding DNA: TGCGCCAGCAGCCAAGATACTAGCGGGAACATTCAGTACTTC. The genes are TRBV4-3 and TRBJ2-4, with TRBD2 matching 9 bases. The CDR3 length is 14 residues. CDR1 is LGHNA and CDR2 is YSLEER in the germline V gene. V was pared by 0 bases and J by 7 bases, with 1 base of the junction left unmatched.

The V and J genes are TRBV29-1 and TRBJ1-2, with TRBD1 as a possible D gene (5 bases). V lost 7 bases and J lost 7, with 16 bases in between. CDR3 length equals 12 residues. Per the germline V gene, CDR1 is SQVTM and CDR2 is ANQGSEA. The CDR3 nucleotides read TGCAGCGCCTTGATAGGGGAGGCTGGCTACACCTTC. This encodes CSALIGEAGYTF.

This chain joins TRBV21-1 and TRBJ1-1. TRBV21-1 is annotated as a pseudogene. This CDR3 has 17 residues. The CDR3 sequence: CASSLMRGRCPRTEAFF. The DNA for the CDR3 is TGTGCCAGCAGCCTAATGCGGGGGCGATGTCCTCGGACTGAAGCTTTCTTT.

This clone was seen only once. The chain is built from TRBV2 and TRBJ1-2; TRBD1 aligns across 9 bases. The CDR3 length is 14 residues. Germline trimming cut 3 bases from V and 4 bases from J; bases unmatched to any gene: 3. Germline lookup yields CDR1 SNHLY and CDR2 FYNNEI. The CDR3 spells CASSDEDRGYGYTF. DNA of the CDR3: TGTGCCAGCAGTGACGAGGACAGGGGCTATGGCTACACCTTC.

The V and J genes are TRBV7-2 and TRBJ1-4, with TRBD1 matching over 10 bases. The CDR3 is 15 residues long. Trimming at V came to 5 bases and at J to 8 bases, leaving 8 bases not matched to a gene. Germline-derived CDR1 and CDR2 are SGHTA and FQGNSA. The CDR3 sequence is CASSAWTGGNEKLFF. CDR3 in DNA: TGTGCCAGCAGCGCATGGACAGGGGGAAACGAAAAACTGTTTTTT. The entire variable domain, with the rest obtained from reference TRBV7-2 and TRBJ1-4, is as follows: GAGVSQSPSNKVTEKGKDVELRCDPISGHTALYWYRQSLGQGLEFLIYFQGNSAPDKSGLPSDRFSAERTGGSVSTLTIQRTQQEDSAVYLCASSAWTGGNEKLFFGSGTQLSVL.

The chain combines TRBV9 with TRBJ2-1; 8 nucleotides line up with TRBD2. This CDR3 is 15 amino acids long. The V gene end was trimmed by 2 bases and the J gene end by 8 bases; junction bases not matched to a gene: 9. Germline V CDR1 and CDR2: SGDLS, YYNGEE. For the CDR3, the DNA is TGTGCCAGCAGCGTCGGGACTAGAGTCCGCGATGAGCAGTTCTTC. Translating gives CASSVGTRVRDEQFF.

This chain links TRBV9 with TRBJ1-4; tentatively, D is TRBD1 (5 bases). The CDR3 is 14 amino acids. Germline CDR1 reads SGDLS; CDR2 reads YYNGEE. The V and J ends lost 0 bases and 7 bases respectively, with 10 bases between them. CDR3 amino acids: CASSVGGGIEKLFF. The CDR3 nucleotides read TGTGCCAGCAGCGTAGGGGGGGGAATTGAAAAACTGTTTTTT.

The CDR3, as DNA: TGTGCCAGCAGTTTATACAGGGGAGAAGATACGCAGTATTTT. This encodes CASSLYRGEDTQYF. This rearrangement joins TRBV27 to TRBJ2-3; 7 bases map to TRBD1. Germline V gives CDR1 MNHEY, CDR2 SMNVEV (reference sequence). CDR3 length: 14 residues. Unmatched junction bases numbered 3, after V lost 1 base and J lost 5 bases.

V usage is TRBV5-3 and J usage is TRBJ2-7, with TRBD2 identical over 10 bases. TRBV5-3 is marked as an open reading frame, function uncertain. The CDR3 totals 17 residues. Germline trimming cut 6 bases from V and 0 bases from J; bases unmatched to any gene: 12. Here the CDR3 reads CARILLAGAGGSYEQYF. The CDR3 bases are TGTGCCAGAATCCTCCTAGCGGGAGCAGGAGGCTCCTACGAGCAGTACTTC.

This clone occurred once. This rearrangement joins TRBV28 to TRBJ2-3; possibly TRBD1 for D (5 bases). The V end was cut by 5 bases, the J end by 4 bases, with 13 bases between. The CDR3 covers 14 residues. Germline CDR1 reads MDHEN; CDR2 reads SYDVKM. CDR3 DNA sequence: TGTGCCAGCAGTCCATTTGCCAGGGCAGATACGCAGTATTTT. Encoded protein: CASSPFARADTQYF. Filled out from reference TRBV28 and TRBJ2-3, the complete variable domain reads DVKVTQSSRYLVKRTGEKVFLECVQDMDHENMFWYRQDPGLGLRLIYFSYDVKMKEKGDIPEGYSVSREKKERFSLILESASTNQTSMYLCASSPFARADTQYFGPGTRLTVL.

The genes are TRBV5-6 and TRBJ1-5; D unresolved. V gave up 0 bases and J gave up 3 bases, with 4 bases separating them. Germline CDR1 SGHDT, CDR2 YYEEEE. This CDR3 is 13 amino acids long. The CDR3 sequence: CASSLASNQPQHF. Written as DNA, the CDR3 is TGTGCCAGCAGCTTGGCTTCCAATCAGCCCCAGCATTTT.

This rearrangement joins TRBV7-9 to TRBJ2-1; TRBD2 might be the D (6 bases). CDR1 and CDR2 from the germline V gene are SEHNR and FQNEAQ (reference sequence). V was shortened by 5 bases and J by 5 bases, with 13 bases between the two germline ends. CDR3 length: 14 amino acids. The chain's CDR3 is CASSPRTTHNEQFF. CDR3 in DNA: TGTGCCAGCAGCCCAAGGACTACCCACAATGAGCAGTTCTTC.

The J gene is TRBJ2-5, the V gene TRBV7-2, with a possible D match to TRBD2 (5 bases). CDR3 size: 14 residues. Looked up from germline, CDR1 is SGHTA and CDR2 is FQGNSA. Trimming took 5 bases from V and 5 from J, leaving 15 bases between them. The CDR3 is CASSQISGRETQYF. DNA for the CDR3: TGTGCCAGCAGCCAAATCTCGGGAAGGGAGACCCAGTACTTC.

The CDR3: CASSAPTGQETQYF. CDR3 DNA sequence: TGTGCCAGCAGTGCCCCCACAGGCCAAGAGACCCAGTACTTC. This chain joins TRBV28 and TRBJ2-5; weak D call: TRBD1 (5 bases). The CDR3 loop spans 14 amino acids. V was cut by 5 bases and J by 1 base, with 11 bases left in between. Germline CDR1 MDHEN, CDR2 SYDVKM. The full variable domain, rest sourced from reference TRBV28 and TRBJ2-5, is DVKVTQSSRYLVKRTGEKVFLECVQDMDHENMFWYRQDPGLGLRLIYFSYDVKMKEKGDIPEGYSVSREKKERFSLILESASTNQTSMYLCASSAPTGQETQYFGPGTRLLVL.

This clone was seen just once. The rearrangement joins TRBV1 to TRBJ2-5; TRBD2, the table's D call, was not compared with the DNA. TRBV1 is a pseudogene. The CDR3 consists of 15 residues. This chain's CDR3 is CTSSHRTSGGETQYF. The CDR3 bases are TGCACCAGCAGCCACCGGACTAGCGGGGGGGAGACCCAGTACTTC.

J is TRBJ2-7 and V is TRBV29-1; possible D gene TRBD1, 5 bases. The germline CDR1 and CDR2 sequences are SQVTM and ANQGSEA. Trimming removed 6 bases from V and 5 bases from J, with 14 bases in between. This CDR3 has 12 residues. CDR3 sequence reads: CSVRRGRHEQYF. CDR3 nucleotide sequence: TGCAGCGTCCGAAGGGGTCGACACGAGCAGTACTTC.

This chain uses TRBV7-2 with TRBJ2-4; 15 nucleotides match TRBD2. The CDR3 consists of 16 residues. Germline V gene data show CDR1 as SGHTA and CDR2 as FQGNSA. V lost 5 bases, J lost 13 bases, and 12 bases stayed unmatched. This CDR3 reads CASSPDGTSGGYSQYF. In nucleotides, the CDR3 is TGTGCCAGCAGCCCAGATGGGACTAGCGGGGGGTACTCCCAGTACTTC.

The V call is TRBV7-2, the J call TRBJ1-5; 9 positions agree with TRBD1. The V and J ends lost 5 bases and 7 bases, in that order; junction bases with no gene match: 6. There are 14 residues in the CDR3. Germline CDR1 is SGHTA and CDR2 is FQGNSA. The CDR3 sequence is CASSPTGGWQPQHF. The CDR3 DNA sequence: TGTGCCAGCAGCCCTACAGGGGGCTGGCAGCCCCAGCATTTT.

The chain combines TRBV7-6 with TRBJ2-7; 8 bases are a match to TRBD1. This CDR3 region has 15 residues. Germline CDR1 SGHVS, CDR2 FNYEAQ. V lost 1 base to trimming and J lost 2 bases; unmatched junction nucleotides: 4. The CDR3 bases are TGTGCCAGCAGCTTAGGGCAGGGGGCGACCTACGAGCAGTACTTC. This translates into CASSLGQGATYEQYF.

The J gene is TRBJ1-1, the V gene TRBV4-1; 7 nucleotides line up with TRBD1. This CDR3 spans 14 amino acids. The V gene's germline CDR1 is MGHRA and CDR2 YSYEKL. The junction had 11 bases not matched to a gene; V was cut back by 6 bases and J by 7 bases. CDR3 in amino acids: CASRFTRDSREAFF. Written as DNA, the CDR3 is TGCGCCAGCAGGTTTACCCGGGACAGCCGTGAAGCTTTCTTT.

The V gene is TRBV29-1, the J gene TRBJ1-5; D gene unclear. The germline CDR1 and CDR2 sequences are SQVTM and ANQGSEA. The V and J ends lost 7 bases and 6 bases respectively, with 16 bases between them. The CDR3 loop spans 13 amino acids. CDR3 region: CSASPEGGQPQHF. The CDR3 coding sequence is TGCAGCGCTTCGCCCGAGGGAGGTCAGCCCCAGCATTTT.